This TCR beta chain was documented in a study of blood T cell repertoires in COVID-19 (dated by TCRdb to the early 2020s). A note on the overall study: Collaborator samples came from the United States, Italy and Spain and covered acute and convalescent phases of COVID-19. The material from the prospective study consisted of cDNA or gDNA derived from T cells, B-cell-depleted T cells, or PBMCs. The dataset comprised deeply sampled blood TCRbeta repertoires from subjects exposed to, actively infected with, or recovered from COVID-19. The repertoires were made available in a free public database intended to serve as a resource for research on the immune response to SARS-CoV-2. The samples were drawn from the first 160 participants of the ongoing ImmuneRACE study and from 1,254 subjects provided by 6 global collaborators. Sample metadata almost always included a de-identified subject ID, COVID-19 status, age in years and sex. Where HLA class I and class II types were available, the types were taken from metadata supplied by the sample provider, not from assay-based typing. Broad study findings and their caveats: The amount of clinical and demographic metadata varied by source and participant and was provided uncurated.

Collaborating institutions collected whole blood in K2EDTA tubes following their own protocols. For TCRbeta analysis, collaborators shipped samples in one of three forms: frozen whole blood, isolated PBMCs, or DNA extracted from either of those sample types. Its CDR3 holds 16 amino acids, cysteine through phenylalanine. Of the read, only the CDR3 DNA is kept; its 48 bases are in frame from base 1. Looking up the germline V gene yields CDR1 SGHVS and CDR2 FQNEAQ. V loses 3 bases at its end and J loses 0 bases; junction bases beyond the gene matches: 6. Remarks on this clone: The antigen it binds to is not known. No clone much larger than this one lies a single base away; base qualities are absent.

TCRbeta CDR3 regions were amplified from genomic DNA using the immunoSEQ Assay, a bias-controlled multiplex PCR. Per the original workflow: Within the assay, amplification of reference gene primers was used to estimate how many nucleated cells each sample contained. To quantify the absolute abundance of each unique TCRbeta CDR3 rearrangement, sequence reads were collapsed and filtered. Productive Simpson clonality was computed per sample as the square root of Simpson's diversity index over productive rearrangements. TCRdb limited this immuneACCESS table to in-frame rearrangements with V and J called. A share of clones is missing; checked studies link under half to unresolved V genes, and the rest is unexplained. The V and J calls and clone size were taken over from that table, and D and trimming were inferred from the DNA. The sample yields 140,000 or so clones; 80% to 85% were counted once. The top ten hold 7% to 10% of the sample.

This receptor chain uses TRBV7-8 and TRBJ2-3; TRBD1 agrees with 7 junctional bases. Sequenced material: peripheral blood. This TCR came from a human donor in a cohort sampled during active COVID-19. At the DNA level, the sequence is TGTGCCAGCAGCTTTAGGGACAGAACTAGCACAGATACGCAGTATTTT. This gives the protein CASSFRDRTSTDTQYF.